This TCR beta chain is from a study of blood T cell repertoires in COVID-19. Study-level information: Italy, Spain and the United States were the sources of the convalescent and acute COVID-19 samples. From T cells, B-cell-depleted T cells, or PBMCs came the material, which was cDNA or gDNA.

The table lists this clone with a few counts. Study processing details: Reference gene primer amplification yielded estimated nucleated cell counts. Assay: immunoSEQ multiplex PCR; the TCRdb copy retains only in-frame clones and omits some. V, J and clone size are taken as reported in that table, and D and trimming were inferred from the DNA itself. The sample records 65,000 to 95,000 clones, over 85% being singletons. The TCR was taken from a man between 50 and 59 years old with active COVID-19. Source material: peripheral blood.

The CDR3 coding sequence is TGTGCCAGCAGCGAACAGGGGGCAGTGGACGAGCAGTACTTC. As protein: CASSEQGAVDEQYF. The chain combines TRBV4-2 with TRBJ2-7; 9 bases map to TRBD1. CDR1 and CDR2 (germline): LGHNA, YNFKEQ. The CDR3 totals 14 residues. Trimming at V came to 5 bases and at J to 5 bases, leaving 7 bases not matched to a gene.